This T cell receptor (beta chain) originates from a study of blood T cell repertoires in COVID-19. The CDR3 is 12 residues long. Looked up from germline, CDR1 is SNHLY and CDR2 is FYNNEI. The V and J ends lost 8 bases and 2 bases respectively, with 10 bases between them. As handled by the study authors: The assay estimated nucleated cells by amplifying reference gene primers. The method was immunoSEQ multiplex PCR; TCRdb's version includes in-frame clones alone and lacks a portion of them. That table furnishes V, J and clone size, whereas the DNA furnished D and trimming. The sample has tens of thousands of clones, around 88% seen once.

The specimen sequenced was peripheral blood. The source is a man aged 55 to 70 with acute or convalescent COVID-19. This sequence joins TRBV2 and TRBJ2-7; possibly TRBD1 for D (5 bases). This CDR3 is CASGAIAYEQYF. The CDR3 DNA reads as TGTGCCAGCGGGGCTATCGCCTACGAGCAGTACTTC.